This TCR beta chain was retrieved from a study of T cell responses to AZD1222 COVID-19 vaccine. V was pared by 7 bases and J by 5 bases, with 9 bases of the junction left unmatched. The germline V gene encodes CDR1 MNHEY and CDR2 SVGAGI. There are 14 residues in the CDR3. A note on this clone: Antigen specificity is unknown.

Regarding the study as a whole: Targeting of unmutated variant regions was reportedly seen in nearly half of spike-specific TCRs.

Using immunoSEQ multiplex PCR, the repertoire was profiled, and TCRdb retains in-frame clones only, with some absent. The data show 180,000 or so clones, with 85% to 90% seen just once and about 25% held by the top ten. The sequence derives from an adult who received the AZD1222 COVID-19 vaccine. This sequence joins TRBV6-5 and TRBJ1-1; TRBD1 agrees at 8 bases. The source material was peripheral blood, sampled 28 days after the second AZD1222 dose. For the CDR3, the DNA is TGTGCCAGCATAAGACAGGGGCGAGGAACTGAAGCTTTCTTT. This codes for CASIRQGRGTEAFF.